These T cell receptor beta chains were read from a single sample in a study of blood T cell repertoires in COVID-19. This table comes from immunoSEQ multiplex PCR, and its TCRdb copy is limited to in-frame clones, with some not included. The profile shows approximately 50,000 clones, around 88% of them singletons. Sequencing was done on a sample of peripheral blood. Source of these receptors: a woman older than 75 with acute or convalescent COVID-19. Each CDR3 is given with its conserved first and last residue. D genes are given only for firm matches. Only part of the rows carry a size: once, few, many, or a class if the clone is expanded.

d_gene: TRBD2; v_gene: TRBV9; abundance: NA; j_gene: TRBJ2-1; CDR3nt: TGTGCCAGCAGCGTAGGTGGGACTAGCAATGAGCAGTTCTTC; CDR3aa: CASSVGGTSNEQFF
d_gene: NA; v_gene: TRBV7-2; abundance: NA; j_gene: TRBJ1-5; CDR3nt: TGTGCCAGCAGCCAGTATAGCAATCAGCCCCAGCATTTT; CDR3aa: CASSQYSNQPQHF
d_gene: NA; v_gene: TRBV18; abundance: NA; j_gene: TRBJ2-1; CDR3nt: TGTGCCAGCCTAAACTACAATGAGCAGTTCTTC; CDR3aa: CASLNYNEQFF
d_gene: TRBD2; v_gene: TRBV5-1; abundance: NA; j_gene: TRBJ2-5; CDR3nt: TGCGCCAGCAGCTCAGGGACTAGCGGGGGTTCAGAGACCCAGTACTTC; CDR3aa: CASSSGTSGGSETQYF
d_gene: TRBD2; v_gene: TRBV7-9; abundance: NA; j_gene: TRBJ2-5; CDR3nt: TGTGCCAGCAGCTTACCGACTAGCGCGTACCAAGAGACCCAGTACTTC; CDR3aa: CASSLPTSAYQETQYF
d_gene: TRBD1; v_gene: TRBV7-9; abundance: NA; j_gene: TRBJ1-2; CDR3nt: TGTGCCAGCAGCTCGAGGGACAGGGACGGCTACACCTTC; CDR3aa: CASSSRDRDGYTF
d_gene: TRBD1; v_gene: TRBV11-1; abundance: NA; j_gene: TRBJ1-6; CDR3nt: TGTGCCAGCAGCACCAAGGGGGCCAAGAATTCACCCCTCCACTTT; CDR3aa: CASSTKGAKNSPLHF
d_gene: NA; v_gene: TRBV7-9; abundance: NA; j_gene: TRBJ2-3; CDR3nt: TGTGCCAGCAGCTTACAAACTCTGGGCACAGATACGCAGTATTTT; CDR3aa: CASSLQTLGTDTQYF
d_gene: NA; v_gene: TRBV10-3; abundance: NA; j_gene: TRBJ1-1; CDR3nt: TGTGCCATCAGTGGTCACACAGGGAACATGAACACTGAAGCTTTCTTT; CDR3aa: CAISGHTGNMNTEAFF
d_gene: NA; v_gene: TRBV19; abundance: NA; j_gene: TRBJ1-2; CDR3nt: TGTGCCAGTTCTACGGGTCCCACTTATGGCTACACCTTC; CDR3aa: CASSTGPTYGYTF
d_gene: TRBD2; v_gene: TRBV6-5; abundance: few; j_gene: TRBJ2-1; CDR3nt: TGTGCCAGCAGCCTAGCGGGCGATGAGCAGTTCTTC; CDR3aa: CASSLAGDEQFF